Presented here are 4 T cell receptor beta chains from one specimen sequenced in a study of blood T cells in healthy people across ages. For the second PCR, which ran for about 6 to 11 cycles, a sample-barcoded 5' primer and a J-beta primer mix were used. TCRdb re-called the 5' RACE reads with MiXCR, one entry per CDR3 protein. The profile shows approximately 680,000 distinct CDR3 sequences, approximately 31% of them singletons. Sequencing input: blood. The receptors shown here come from a woman at least 80 years old in good health.

Only a few counts were recorded for this clonotype. This sequence joins TRBV6-1 and TRBJ2-7; tentatively, D is TRBD1 or TRBD2 (5 bases each). Looked up from germline, CDR1 is MNHNS and CDR2 is SASEGT. CDR3 length: 14 residues. V was pared by 3 bases and J by 6 bases, with 15 bases between. Here the CDR3 DNA reads TGTGCCAGCAGTGAGCCGGGACGGGGAATCGAGCAGTACTTC. Encoded protein: CASSEPGRGIEQYF.

This clonotype was seen at least ten times. The chain links TRBV18 to TRBJ2-1, with D tentatively TRBD1 (6 bases). The CDR3 totals 15 residues. Germline V gives CDR1 KGHSH, CDR2 LQKENI. Trimming left V 4 bases short and J 5 bases short, with 15 bases between. The CDR3 sequence: CASSLSRDTDNEQFF. The CDR3 DNA sequence: TGTGCCAGCTCACTGTCCCGGGACACTGACAATGAGCAGTTCTTC.

To note about this clonotype: A much bigger clone sits one base away, suggesting this may be a read error. The V and J genes are TRBV29-1 and TRBJ2-1; D gene uncertain. Germline loops: CDR1 SQVTM, CDR2 ANQGSEA. Trimming cost V 4 bases and J 9 bases, with 7 bases left between them. The CDR3 runs to 10 residues. CDR3 sequence: CSVGRTEQFF. The CDR3 DNA reads TGCAGCGTTGGACGAACTGAGCAGTTCTTC.

Worth noting for this clonotype: Given a much more abundant clone one base away, this may be a read error. The chain is built from TRBV5-1 and TRBJ1-5; D is unclear. Germline V CDR1 and CDR2: SGHRS, YFSETQ. This CDR3 comprises 12 residues. CDR3 sequence (DNA): TGCGCCAGCAGCGTCGGCAATCGGCCCCAGCATTTT. This gives the protein CASSVGNRPQHF.